The clone carrying this TCR beta chain was seen a handful of times. Its antigen is unidentified. Per germline, CDR1 SNHLY and CDR2 FYNNEI. V lost 8 bases and J lost 3; bases outside the gene matches: 22. This CDR3 region has 19 residues. Assay used: immunoSEQ multiplex PCR; TCRdb lists only in-frame clones, some missing. The repertoire includes more than 400 clones, 42% of them detected once, and around 68% sits in the top ten. The data were taken from a study of Tregs in tolerant kidney transplant recipients. Study-level background: Recipients received nonmyeloablative bone marrow transplants from related graft donors, with transient mixed chimerism. After B cell culture, CD4+CD8-CD25+CD127- and CD4+CD8-4-1BB+CD40L- cells were sorted. Recipient Tregs were stimulated with donor B cells plus IL-2 for 16 days.

Study conclusions and caveats: The small number of patients limits these findings pending further validation.

This material consisted of Tregs from blood cultured with allogeneic cells, taken before the transplant. The TCR sequence derives from a human patient who received a combined kidney and bone marrow transplant. V and J are TRBV2 and TRBJ2-7, with 10 bases matching TRBD1. The CDR3 DNA is TGTGCCAGCTGCTTCTCGGGACAGGGGTTTTTCGGGGGACTCTACGAGCAGTACTTC. As protein: CASCFSGQGFFGGLYEQYF. Complete variable domain (other parts from reference TRBV2 and TRBJ2-7): EPEVTQTPSHQVTQMGQEVILRCVPISNHLYFYWYRQILGQKVEFLVSFYNNEISEKSEIFDDQFSVERPDGSNFTLKIRSTKLEDSAMYFCASCFSGQGFFGGLYEQYFGPGTRLTVT.